This T cell receptor beta chain came from a study of T-cell reconstitution after alpha-beta-depleted transplantation in children. To note about this clonotype: Its antigen is not known.

Findings and caveats of the study: From surviving recipient T cells and thymic progenitors came the high day-60 TCRbeta diversity observed in some patients. It was newly produced T cells that mostly accounted for T-cell counts and diversity one year after transplant. Two months or so post-transplant, alpha-beta T cells reportedly derived from several hundred expanded graft clones.

This CDR3 is built from 17 residues. Trimming cost V 0 bases and J 4 bases, with 16 bases left between them. The germline gives CDR1 SGHRS, CDR2 YFSETQ. Construction of the TCRbeta library involved unique molecular identifiers. TCRdb reprocessed the PCR reads via MiXCR and lists one record per CDR3 protein. The repertoire consists of about 98,000 distinct CDR3 sequences, with 20% to 25% occurring once and the leading ten covering about a fifth. This clonotype was obtained from a boy aged 2 to 10 with acute lymphoblastic leukemia, due to receive a stem cell transplant. This chain uses TRBV5-1 with TRBJ2-2; D not resolved. Sample: PBMCs, taken before TCRalphabeta/CD19-depleted stem cell transplant. DNA for the CDR3: TGCGCCAGCAGCTTGGAGGGTTTTGGCGGTGTCACCGGGGAGCTGTTTTTT. Translation gives CASSLEGFGGVTGELFF.